The next 2 T cell receptor beta chains were all read from a single sample in a study of blood T cell repertoires in COVID-19. Sequencing used immunoSEQ multiplex PCR; TCRdb keeps in-frame clones, though not all of them. The sample shows approximately 220,000 clones, around 83% of them seen only once. The sequenced sample consisted of PBMCs or T cells enriched from blood (not recorded which). These receptors were obtained from a woman between 40 and 50 years old who had recovered from COVID-19.

This chain connects TRBV28 to TRBJ1-2; TRBD1 matches at 7 bases. J lost 4 bases, V lost 4 bases, and 6 bases had no gene match. Germline assignment: CDR1 MDHEN and CDR2 SYDVKM. The CDR3 covers 14 residues. CDR3 amino acids: CASSSATGTYGYTF. The CDR3 nucleotides read TGTGCCAGCAGTTCCGCGACAGGGACCTATGGCTACACCTTC.

The chain has TRBV5-1 and TRBJ2-7; D is perhaps TRBD1 (5 bases). Germline-derived CDR1 and CDR2 are SGHRS and YFSETQ. The V end was cut by 5 bases, the J end by 3 bases, with 9 bases between. The CDR3 covers 12 residues. CDR3 sequence: CASRLDSYEQYF. The CDR3 DNA is TGCGCCAGCAGGTTAGACAGCTACGAGCAGTACTTC.